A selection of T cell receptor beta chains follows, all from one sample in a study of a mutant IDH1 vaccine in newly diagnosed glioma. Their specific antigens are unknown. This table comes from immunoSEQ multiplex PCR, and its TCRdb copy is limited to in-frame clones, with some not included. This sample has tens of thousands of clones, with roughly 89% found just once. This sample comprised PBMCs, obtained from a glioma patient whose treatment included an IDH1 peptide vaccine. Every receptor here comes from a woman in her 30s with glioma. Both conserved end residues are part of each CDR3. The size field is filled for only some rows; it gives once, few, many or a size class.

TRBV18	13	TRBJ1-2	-	CASSPEKGNGYTF
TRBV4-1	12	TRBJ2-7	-	CASSPQGDEQYF
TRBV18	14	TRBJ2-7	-	CASSPRGLPYEQYF
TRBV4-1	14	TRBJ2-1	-	CASSTNPGVDEQFF
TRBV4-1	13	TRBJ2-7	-	CASSLLVNYEQYF
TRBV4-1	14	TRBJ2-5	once	CASSHGRAEETQYF
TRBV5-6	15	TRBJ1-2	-	CASSLALGGRIGYTF
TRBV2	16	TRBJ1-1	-	CASSDLAPGANTEAFF
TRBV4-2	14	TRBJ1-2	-	CASSHPDRDYGYTF
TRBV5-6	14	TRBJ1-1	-	CASSLEALNTEAFF